What follows are 9 T cell receptor beta chains derived from one specimen sequenced in a study of T cell changes during pregnancy in multiple sclerosis. Generated by immunoSEQ multiplex PCR, the TCRdb table keeps only in-frame clones and is missing some. Among roughly 62,000 clones listed, about 89% were seen once. Sequencing was performed on peripheral blood, taken in the first trimester of pregnancy. These receptor sequences come from a female donor with multiple sclerosis, enrolled in a pregnancy study.

The chain is built from TRBV19 and TRBJ2-4, with TRBD1 matching over 7 bases. Germline V gene lookup returns CDR1 LNHDA and CDR2 SQIVND (reference sequence). The trim removed 5 bases at V and 0 bases at J, leaving 7 bases unmatched. This CDR3 contains 16 residues. The DNA of the CDR3 is TGTGCCAGTAGTGTACAGGGGCTACTAGCCAAAAACATTCAGTACTTC. It encodes CASSVQGLLAKNIQYF.

The chain recombines TRBV7-9 with TRBJ1-1; 7 bases align to TRBD1. V was pared by 1 base and J by 7 bases, with 6 bases of the junction left unmatched. The germline V gene has CDR1 SEHNR and CDR2 FQNEAQ (reference sequence). The CDR3 is made up of 14 amino acids. The CDR3 region is CASSLVSGQNEAFF. Here the CDR3 DNA reads TGTGCCAGCAGCTTAGTATCGGGACAGAATGAAGCTTTCTTT. Filled out from reference TRBV7-9 and TRBJ1-1, the complete variable domain reads DTGVSQNPRHKITKRGQNVTFRCDPISEHNRLYWYRQTLGQGPEFLTYFQNEAQLEKSRLLSDRFSAERPKGSFSTLEIQRTEQGDSAMYLCASSLVSGQNEAFFGQGTRLTVV.

The chain has TRBV27 and TRBJ1-2; D perhaps matches TRBD1 (6 bases). The CDR3 loop spans 15 amino acids. Germline CDR1 reads MNHEY; CDR2 reads SMNVEV (reference sequence). With 7 bases removed from V and 3 bases from J, the gap between germline ends came to 18 bases. CDR3 amino acids: CASKVRGGADYGYTF. CDR3 bases: TGTGCCAGCAAGGTGAGGGGGGGCGCGGACTATGGCTACACCTTC.

The sample holds one count of this clone. The chain recombines TRBV6-1 with TRBJ2-7, with D unclear. CDR1 MNHNS and CDR2 SASEGT come from the germline V gene. CDR3 length: 14 residues. V shed 10 bases and J shed 4 bases, with 20 bases lying between them. CDR3 nucleotide sequence: TGTGCCACTCAAGAATGGGCCACTTTTTACGAGCAGTACTTC. Encoded protein: CATQEWATFYEQYF.

This chain connects TRBV5-4 to TRBJ1-1, with a weak D call TRBD1 (6 bases). V lost 0 bases, J lost 1 base, and 19 bases lay in between. This CDR3 has 18 amino acids. The germline CDR1 and CDR2 sequences are SGHNT and YYREEE (reference sequence). The CDR3 reads CASSLGGPIQGRNTEAFF. DNA for the CDR3: TGTGCCAGCAGCTTGGGGGGCCCAATACAGGGAAGGAACACTGAAGCTTTCTTT. Together with reference TRBV5-4 and TRBJ1-1, the CDR3 gives the full variable domain: ETGVTQSPTHLIKTRGQQVTLRCSSQSGHNTVSWYQQALGQGPQFIFQYYREEENGRGNFPPRFSGLQFPNYSSELNVNALELDDSALYLCASSLGGPIQGRNTEAFFGQGTRLTVV.

The rearrangement joins TRBV7-8 to TRBJ1-2; TRBD1 aligns across 8 bases. The length of the CDR3 is 15 residues. The V gene's germline CDR1 is SGHVS and CDR2 FQNEAQ. With V trimmed by 5 bases and J by 5 bases, 10 bases remained unmatched. CDR3 sequence reads: CASSRNGQGGYGYTF. CDR3 DNA: TGTGCCAGCAGCCGAAACGGACAGGGAGGGTATGGCTACACCTTC.

V usage is TRBV6-4 and J usage is TRBJ2-1, with D tentatively TRBD1 (6 bases). Germline values: CDR1 MRHNA, CDR2 SNTAGT. CDR3 length: 15 amino acids. V lost 2 bases to trimming and J lost 7 bases, with 15 bases between them. The CDR3 protein is CASSDIQGSNNEQFF. The CDR3 nucleotides are TGTGCCAGCAGTGACATCCAGGGGAGTAATAATGAGCAGTTCTTC.

The chain is built from TRBV5-6 and TRBJ1-1; D is unclear. Germline V CDR1 and CDR2: SGHDT, YYEEEE. The CDR3 extends over 17 amino acids. Trimming pared 0 bases from V and 1 base from J, leaving 16 bases between. The CDR3 reads CASSLGFRFLSNTEAFF. The CDR3 DNA sequence: TGTGCCAGCAGCTTGGGATTCAGGTTCCTATCGAACACTGAAGCTTTCTTT.

In its sample, this clone was seen a few times. The rearrangement uses TRBV29-1 and TRBJ1-1, with D unresolved. The length of the CDR3 is 11 residues. The V gene lost 2 bases and the J gene lost 7 bases, with 8 bases spanning the gap. Germline V gene lookup returns CDR1 SQVTM and CDR2 ANQGSEA. The DNA of the CDR3 is TGCAGCGTTGAAATGTACAGTGAAGCTTTCTTT. Protein: CSVEMYSEAFF.